A selection of T cell receptor beta chains follows, all from one sample in a study of blood T cell repertoires in COVID-19. Sequenced by immunoSEQ multiplex PCR; TCRdb stores in-frame clones only, minus some. Of a few hundred thousand clones in the sample, approximately 85% were seen once. The sequenced sample was PBMCs or T cells enriched from blood (not recorded which). The source of these receptors is a woman aged 50 to 65 who had recovered from COVID-19. Each CDR3 is given with its conserved first and last residue. D genes are given only for firm matches. Some rows mark clone size as missing; the rest say once, few, many or name a class of expanded clone.

DNA	CDR3	size	J	V	D
TGTGCCAGCAGTGACACCGGGATCACAGATACGCAGTATTTT	CASSDTGITDTQYF	.	TRBJ2-3	TRBV6-4	.
TGTGCCAGTAAATCCGGGGGGAACACCGGGGAGCTGTTTTTT	CASKSGGNTGELFF	.	TRBJ2-2	TRBV19	.
TGTGCCAGCAGCAAACTAGCGGGAGGAACTGGGGCCAACGTCCTGACTTTC	CASSKLAGGTGANVLTF	.	TRBJ2-6	TRBV21-1	.
TGTGCCAGCAGCTTCTATTCCGGGTTCGGGAAAGAGACCCAGTACTTC	CASSFYSGFGKETQYF	.	TRBJ2-5	TRBV7-9	.
TGTGCCAGCAGTCCGGACAGCTTCAGCTCCTACGAGCAGTACTTC	CASSPDSFSSYEQYF	.	TRBJ2-7	TRBV7-9	.
TGTGCCAGCAGTTACCGGCCAGGGTCCGGTCAGCCCCAGCATTTT	CASSYRPGSGQPQHF	.	TRBJ1-5	TRBV6-5	.
TGTGCCAGCAGCGGGGACAGGACCCTCTACTCCTACAATGAGCAGTTCTTC	CASSGDRTLYSYNEQFF	.	TRBJ2-1	TRBV28	TRBD1
TGCAGCAACACCAGGCAGGACTACTACGAGCAGTACTTC	CSNTRQDYYEQYF	.	TRBJ2-7	TRBV29-1	.
TGTGCCAGCAGTTTTGACTTTAGCGGGAGCTCCTACGAGCAGTACTTC	CASSFDFSGSSYEQYF	.	TRBJ2-7	TRBV28	TRBD2
TGTGCCAGCAGATCCGCCCTAGCGAGCAATGAGCAGTTCTTC	CASRSALASNEQFF	.	TRBJ2-1	TRBV28	.
TGTGCCAGTAGTACTACGACAGGGGGGATATACAATGAGCAGTTCTTC	CASSTTTGGIYNEQFF	.	TRBJ2-1	TRBV19	TRBD1
TGTGCCAGCAGTCCACTAGAGGGTGAGCAGTTCTTC	CASSPLEGEQFF	.	TRBJ2-1	TRBV6-5	.
TGCGCCAGCAGCCATCCACAGGGCTCCGCGAACACCGGGGAGCTGTTTTTT	CASSHPQGSANTGELFF	.	TRBJ2-2	TRBV4-1	.
TGCAGCGTTGGGCAGGGTGGCTATGGCTACACCTTC	CSVGQGGYGYTF	.	TRBJ1-2	TRBV29-1	.
TGTGCCAGCAGCTTAGTACCTAGCAGATACAATGAGCAGTTCTTC	CASSLVPSRYNEQFF	.	TRBJ2-1	TRBV7-9	.
TGCAGCGTTATGGACAGGGCCGAAGCTTTCTTT	CSVMDRAEAFF	.	TRBJ1-1	TRBV29-1	TRBD1
TGTGCCAGCAGCGAGTCCGACGGACAGACACAGTTCTTC	CASSESDGQTQFF	.	TRBJ2-1	TRBV9	.
TGTGCCACCACCGACCGGGGAAACACTCAAGCTTTCTTT	CATTDRGNTQAFF	.	TRBJ1-1	TRBV24-1	.
TGCGCCAGCAGCCCTACTAGCGGGAGGCCAGATACGCAGTATTTT	CASSPTSGRPDTQYF	.	TRBJ2-3	TRBV5-1	TRBD2
TGTGCCAGCAGCCAAGGGCCCAGGGATGGCGCTGAAGCTTTCTTT	CASSQGPRDGAEAFF	.	TRBJ1-1	TRBV3-1/TRBV3-2	.
TGCGCCAGCAGCCTAAAAAGCGGGGACACCGGGGAGCTGTTTTTT	CASSLKSGDTGELFF	.	TRBJ2-2	TRBV5-1	TRBD2
TGTGCCACCAGACCCGGTGGGGGGAATCAGCCCCAGCATTTT	CATRPGGGNQPQHF	.	TRBJ1-5	TRBV15	.
TGCGCCAGCAGTTCCGATGGGGCGACAGGCGGGTACGTCTCTGGAAACACCATATATTTT	CASSSDGATGGYVSGNTIYF	once	TRBJ1-3	TRBV5-1	.
TGTGCCAGCAGCTCACTCTTTGGGAGCTCCTACAATGAGCAGTTCTTC	CASSSLFGSSYNEQFF	.	TRBJ2-1	TRBV28	.
TGTGCCAGCAGATTACAGGGAGGGAGCAATCAGCCCCAGCATTTT	CASRLQGGSNQPQHF	.	TRBJ1-5	TRBV28	.
TGTGCCAGTAGTATCCTGCCGCTAGCGGATTCCTACAATGAGCAGTTCTTC	CASSILPLADSYNEQFF	.	TRBJ2-1	TRBV19	TRBD2
TGTGCCAGCTCACTCCTCGGGACAGGGGTTAACGAGCAGTACTTC	CASSLLGTGVNEQYF	once	TRBJ2-7	TRBV18	TRBD1
TGTGCCAGCAGTGAAGCCCGCGTGGAGCAGTACTTC	CASSEARVEQYF	.	TRBJ2-7	TRBV2	.
TGTGCCAGCAGCCGCATTCAGAGCGGGAGGGGATACAATGAGCAGTTCTTC	CASSRIQSGRGYNEQFF	.	TRBJ2-1	TRBV3-1/TRBV3-2	TRBD2
TGTGCCAGCAGCTTTAGGTACGGACACTCCTACGAGCAGTACTTC	CASSFRYGHSYEQYF	.	TRBJ2-7	TRBV5-7	.
TGTGCCACCAGTGATTCACCCTCGGATAGAGGGCAGTTCTTC	CATSDSPSDRGQFF	once	TRBJ2-1	TRBV24-1	.
TGTGCCAGCAGTCCCCGTTATACGGGACAGTATAATTCACCCCTCCACTTT	CASSPRYTGQYNSPLHF	.	TRBJ1-6	TRBV27	TRBD1
TGCGCCAGCAGCTTGGCGGTTACCACTGAAGCTTTCTTT	CASSLAVTTEAFF	.	TRBJ1-1	TRBV5-1	.
TGCGCCAGCAGCCAAGAACGACAGGGGCTTAGGAGGGGTACGAACACTGAAGCTTTCTTT	CASSQERQGLRRGTNTEAFF	few	TRBJ1-1	TRBV4-1	TRBD1
TGTGCCAGCAGTACTACTCTAGGACAGGGACCTAATTCACCCCTCCACTTT	CASSTTLGQGPNSPLHF	once	TRBJ1-6	TRBV2	TRBD1
TGCGCCAGCAGCTCACAGGGCGAGAACACTGAAGCTTTCTTT	CASSSQGENTEAFF	once	TRBJ1-1	TRBV5-1	.
TGCAGCGCCGAAGATCGTCCTAACTATGGCTACACCTTC	CSAEDRPNYGYTF	.	TRBJ1-2	TRBV29-1	.
TGTGCCAGCAGTGAAGACTATAGCTCTGGAAACACCATATATTTT	CASSEDYSSGNTIYF	.	TRBJ1-3	TRBV2	.
TGTGCCAGTAGTATAGATGGAACATTCGGGACAGATTCCTACGAGCAGTACTTC	CASSIDGTFGTDSYEQYF	few	TRBJ2-7	TRBV19	TRBD1
TGTGCCAGCAGCCTAGGCGGGAGGGACACAGATACGCAGTATTTT	CASSLGGRDTDTQYF	.	TRBJ2-3	TRBV7-3	TRBD2
TGCGCCAGCAGCCAAGACGTAACGGACAGTACGAATGATGAGATGTTTTTT	CASSQDVTDSTNDEMFF	.	TRBJ1-4	TRBV4-1	.
TGTGCCAGCTCGCCTACAGCCTACTCTGGAAACACCATATATTTT	CASSPTAYSGNTIYF	.	TRBJ1-3	TRBV28	.
TGCAGTGCTAGTGGCAGGGCGAAGAACACTGAAGCTTTCTTT	CSASGRAKNTEAFF	.	TRBJ1-1	TRBV20-1	.
TGTGCCAGCAGCTCCCCTATCGAGGGTGGCTACACCTTC	CASSSPIEGGYTF	.	TRBJ1-2	TRBV7-8	.
TGCGCCAGCAGCTTCGGGACAGGTGTCACCGGGGAGCTGTTTTTT	CASSFGTGVTGELFF	.	TRBJ2-2	TRBV5-1	TRBD1
TGTGCCAGCAGCCCCGGACAGGGGGCCCGTAAGGACACTGAAGCTTTCTTT	CASSPGQGARKDTEAFF	.	TRBJ1-1	TRBV28	TRBD1